This T cell receptor beta chain appears in the sequencing data of a study of cytomegalovirus exposure and HLA in healthy donors. The ends were cut back, 3 bases at V and 5 bases at J, with 11 bases in the middle. The CDR3 runs to 14 residues. Germline-derived CDR1 and CDR2 are SNHLY and FYNNEI. PCR amplification relied on 60 Vbeta primers (plus 13 Jbeta primers). The method was immunoSEQ multiplex PCR; TCRdb's version includes in-frame clones alone and lacks a portion of them. Of over 130,000 clones listed, about 84% are singletons. The source of this sequence is a middle-aged woman in good health and CMV-seropositive. The rearrangement uses TRBV2 and TRBJ2-1; D unclear. Sequencing was performed on PBMCs. CDR3 protein: CASSDFVENNEQFF. CDR3 DNA: TGTGCCAGCAGTGACTTCGTGGAGAACAATGAGCAGTTCTTC.